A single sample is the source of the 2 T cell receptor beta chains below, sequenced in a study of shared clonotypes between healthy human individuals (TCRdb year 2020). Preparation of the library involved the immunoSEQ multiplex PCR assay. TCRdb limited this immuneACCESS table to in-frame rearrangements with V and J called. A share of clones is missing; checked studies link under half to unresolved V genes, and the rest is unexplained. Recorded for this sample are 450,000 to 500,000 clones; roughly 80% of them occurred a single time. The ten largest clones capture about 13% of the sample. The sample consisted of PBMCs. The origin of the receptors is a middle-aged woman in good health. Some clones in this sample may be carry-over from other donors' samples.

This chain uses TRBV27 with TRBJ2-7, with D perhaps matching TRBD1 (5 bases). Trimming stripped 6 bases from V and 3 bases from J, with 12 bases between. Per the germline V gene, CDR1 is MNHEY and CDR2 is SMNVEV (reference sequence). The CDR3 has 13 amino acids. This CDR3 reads CASRPGHGYEQYF. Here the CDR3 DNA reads TGTGCCAGCAGGCCAGGGCACGGCTACGAGCAGTACTTC.

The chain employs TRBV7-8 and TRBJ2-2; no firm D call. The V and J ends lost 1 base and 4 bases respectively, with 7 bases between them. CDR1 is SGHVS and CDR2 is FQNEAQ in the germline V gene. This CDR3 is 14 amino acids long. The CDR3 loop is CASSLGGVTGELFF. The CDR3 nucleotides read TGTGCCAGCAGCTTAGGAGGAGTCACCGGGGAGCTGTTTTTT.